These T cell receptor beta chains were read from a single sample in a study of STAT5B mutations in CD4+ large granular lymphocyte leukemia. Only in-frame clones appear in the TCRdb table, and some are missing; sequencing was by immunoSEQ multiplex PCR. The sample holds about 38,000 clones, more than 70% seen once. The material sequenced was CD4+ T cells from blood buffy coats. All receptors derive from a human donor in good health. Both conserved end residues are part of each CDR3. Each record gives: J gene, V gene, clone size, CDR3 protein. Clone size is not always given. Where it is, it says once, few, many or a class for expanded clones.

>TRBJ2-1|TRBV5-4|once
CASSLSGNYNEQFF
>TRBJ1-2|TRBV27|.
CASGPISAYGYTF
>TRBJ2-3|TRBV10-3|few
CAISESPDRPSTDTQYF
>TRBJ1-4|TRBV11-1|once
CASSRVGQGNEKLFF
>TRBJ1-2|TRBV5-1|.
CASSWDFNYGYTF
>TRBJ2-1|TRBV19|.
CASSYGKLDEQFF
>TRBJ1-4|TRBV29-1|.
CSVDSGQGVGKLFF
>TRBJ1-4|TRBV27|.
CASSFKGAREKLFF
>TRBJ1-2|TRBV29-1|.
CSVSDWDYGYTF
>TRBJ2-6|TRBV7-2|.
CASSLSGTGYSGANVLTF
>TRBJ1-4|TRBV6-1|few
CASSNGQRREKLFF
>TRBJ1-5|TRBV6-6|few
CASSYFRSSTQPQHF
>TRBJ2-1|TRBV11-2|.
CASSSRGTSTVAEQFF
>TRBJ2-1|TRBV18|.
CASSPVYGEQFF
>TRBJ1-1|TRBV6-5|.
CASSARTGNTEAFF
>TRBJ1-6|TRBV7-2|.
CASSSQGDSPLHF
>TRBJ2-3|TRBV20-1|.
CTGGVRDTQYF
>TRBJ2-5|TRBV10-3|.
CAISPEGQGKETQYF
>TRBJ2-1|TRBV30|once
CAWSPPTSGFTNEQFF
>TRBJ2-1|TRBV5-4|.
CASSLSAGGYNEQFF
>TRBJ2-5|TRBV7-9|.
CASSLDGAGETQYF
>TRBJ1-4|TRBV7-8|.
CASSPGQANEKLFF
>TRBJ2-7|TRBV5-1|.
CASSSGLAGEGEQYF
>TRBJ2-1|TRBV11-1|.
CASSLDRWAGNEQFF
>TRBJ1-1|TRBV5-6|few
CASSQKTLGVGPEAFF
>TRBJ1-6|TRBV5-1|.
CASSLVDSRVYNSPLHF
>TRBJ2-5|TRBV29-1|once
CSVSPGDTAAQYF
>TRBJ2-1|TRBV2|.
CASTLTGYNEQFF
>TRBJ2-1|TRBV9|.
CASSVGQGAGNEQFF
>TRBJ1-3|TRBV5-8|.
CASSFRTSGNTIYF
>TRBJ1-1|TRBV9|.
CASSVAGGQVNTEAFF
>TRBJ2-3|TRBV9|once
CASSADPGPTDTQYF
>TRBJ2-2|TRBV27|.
CASSFTPGELFF
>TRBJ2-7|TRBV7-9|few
CASSMSSYEQYF
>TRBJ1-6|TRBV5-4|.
CASSYGGGRNSPLHF
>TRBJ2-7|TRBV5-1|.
CASSLQGAHGYEQYF
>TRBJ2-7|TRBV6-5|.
CASSYSAGAYEQYF
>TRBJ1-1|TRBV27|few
CASSPRGGTEAFF
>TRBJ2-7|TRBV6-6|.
CASSYPGVGPDYEQYF
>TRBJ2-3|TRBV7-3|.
CASSLMAGRGDTQYF
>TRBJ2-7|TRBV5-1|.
CASSWGGGGGEQYF
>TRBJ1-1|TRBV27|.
CASSFAVRTEAFF